The source of this T cell receptor beta chain is a study of identical twins' blood T cells. The CDR3 contains 15 residues. Germline trimming cut 0 bases from V and 7 bases from J; bases unmatched to any gene: 8. CDR1 is DFQATT, CDR2 SNEGSKA, per germline (reference sequence). Each CDR3 protein gets one entry after TCRdb re-called the 5' RACE reads with MiXCR. The repertoire holds 350,000 to 450,000 distinct CDR3 sequences, roughly 30% seen once, with 6.1% in the top ten. The receptor's source is a woman aged 18-49 years in good health. Sequenced: PBMCs. This sequence joins TRBV20-1 and TRBJ2-1; TRBD2 aligns across 8 bases. CDR3 sequence: CSARDISGSKNEQFF. Here the CDR3 DNA reads TGCAGTGCTAGAGATATCAGCGGGAGTAAGAATGAGCAGTTCTTC.